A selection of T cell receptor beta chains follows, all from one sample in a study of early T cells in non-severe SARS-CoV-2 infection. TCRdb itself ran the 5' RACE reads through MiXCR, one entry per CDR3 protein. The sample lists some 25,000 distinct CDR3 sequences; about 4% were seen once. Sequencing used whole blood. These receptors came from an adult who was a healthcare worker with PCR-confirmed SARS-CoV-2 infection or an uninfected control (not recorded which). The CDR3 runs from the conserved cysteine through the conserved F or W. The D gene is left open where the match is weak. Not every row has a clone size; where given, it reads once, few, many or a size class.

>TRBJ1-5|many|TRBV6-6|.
CASGDSNQPQHF
TGTGCCAGCGGGGACAGCAATCAGCCCCAGCATTTT
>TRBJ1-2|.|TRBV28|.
CASSQDQERYGYTF
TGTGCCAGCAGTCAAGACCAGGAGCGCTATGGCTACACCTTC
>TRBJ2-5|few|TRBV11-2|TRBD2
CASKLAGARETQYF
TGTGCCAGCAAGCTAGCGGGAGCCAGGGAGACCCAGTACTTC
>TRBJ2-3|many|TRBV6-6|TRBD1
CASSYTPGQGDTQYF
TGTGCCAGCAGTTACACCCCGGGACAGGGCGATACGCAGTATTTT
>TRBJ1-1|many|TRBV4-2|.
CASSQAGGVNTEAFF
TGTGCCAGCAGCCAAGCAGGCGGAGTGAACACTGAAGCTTTCTTT
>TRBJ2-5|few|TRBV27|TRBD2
CASRKLAGGPGTQYF
TGTGCCAGCAGAAAACTAGCGGGAGGGCCAGGGACCCAGTACTTC
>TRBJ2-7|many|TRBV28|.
CASSSESTGNEQYF
TGTGCCAGCAGCTCCGAAAGTACAGGGAACGAGCAGTACTTC
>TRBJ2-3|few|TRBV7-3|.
CASSLLAGVGDTQYF
TGTGCCAGCAGCTTATTAGCAGGGGTTGGCGATACGCAGTATTTT
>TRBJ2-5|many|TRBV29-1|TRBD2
CSVGTSVTQETQYF
TGCAGCGTTGGGACTAGCGTTACCCAAGAGACCCAGTACTTC
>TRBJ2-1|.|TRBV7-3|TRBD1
CASSAGGLAGEQFF
TGTGCCAGCAGCGCAGGGGGTCTAGCCGGTGAGCAGTTCTTC
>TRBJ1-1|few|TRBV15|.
CATSRDREWDTEAFF
TGTGCCACCAGCAGGGACCGTGAGTGGGACACTGAAGCTTTCTTT
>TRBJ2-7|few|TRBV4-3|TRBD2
CASSQDLGTSSYEQYF
TGCGCCAGCAGCCAAGATTTGGGGACTAGTAGCTACGAGCAGTACTTC
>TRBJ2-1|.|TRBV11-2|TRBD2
CASSWTSGRYNEQFF
TGTGCCAGCAGCTGGACTAGCGGGAGGTACAATGAGCAGTTCTTC
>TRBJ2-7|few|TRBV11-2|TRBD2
CASSQWEGQYF
TGTGCCAGCAGCCAATGGGAGGGGCAGTACTTC
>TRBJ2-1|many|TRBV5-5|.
CASSLGMISAKSYNEQFF
TGTGCCAGCAGCTTGGGGATGATATCGGCAAAATCCTACAATGAGCAGTTCTTC
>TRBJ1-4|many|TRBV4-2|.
CASSRVRGGEKLFF
TGTGCCAGCAGCCGCGTTAGGGGCGGCGAAAAACTGTTTTTT
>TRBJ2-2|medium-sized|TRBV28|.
CASSLGGRDTGELFF
TGTGCCAGCAGTTTGGGTGGGCGGGACACCGGGGAGCTGTTTTTT
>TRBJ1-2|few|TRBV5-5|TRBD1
CASSLLSRQGIDGYTF
TGTGCCAGCAGCTTGTTATCGAGACAGGGAATCGATGGCTACACCTTC
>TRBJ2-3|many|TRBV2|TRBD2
CASSWQLLPGLDTDTQYF
TGTGCCAGCAGTTGGCAACTACTTCCGGGACTAGACACAGATACGCAGTATTTT
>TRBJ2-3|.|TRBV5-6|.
CASSLGQRDTQYF
TGTGCCAGCAGCTTGGGGCAGCGAGATACGCAGTATTTT
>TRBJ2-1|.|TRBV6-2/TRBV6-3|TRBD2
CASSRTRADEQFF
TGTGCCAGCTCCCGGACTAGAGCAGATGAGCAGTTCTTC
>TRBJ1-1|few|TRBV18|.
CVSSPSAKGGNTEAFF
TGTGTCAGCTCACCTTCTGCCAAGGGGGGGAACACTGAAGCTTTCTTT
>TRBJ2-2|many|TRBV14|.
CASSQARQGRTGELFF
TGTGCCAGCAGCCAAGCTCGCCAGGGAAGGACCGGGGAGCTGTTTTTT
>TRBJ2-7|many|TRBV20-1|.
CSPPAYEQYF
TGCAGTCCCCCAGCCTACGAGCAGTACTTC
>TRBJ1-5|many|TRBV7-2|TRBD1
CASSWDSRNQPQHF
TGTGCCAGCAGCTGGGACAGTCGCAATCAGCCCCAGCATTTT
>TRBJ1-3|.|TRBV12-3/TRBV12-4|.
CASIGGSSGNTIYF
TGTGCCAGCATCGGGGGGAGCTCTGGAAACACCATATATTTT
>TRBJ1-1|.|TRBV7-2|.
CASSLTWNTEAFF
TGTGCCAGCAGCTTAACTTGGAACACTGAAGCTTTCTTT
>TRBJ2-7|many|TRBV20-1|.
CSAYTGWSYEQYF
TGCAGTGCGTACACAGGGTGGTCCTACGAGCAGTACTTC
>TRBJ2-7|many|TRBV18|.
CASSRTFQDYEQYF
TGTGCCAGCTCGAGGACATTCCAGGACTACGAGCAGTACTTC
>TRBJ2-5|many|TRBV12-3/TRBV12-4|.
CASTARAGETQYF
TGTGCCAGCACCGCTAGGGCGGGGGAGACCCAGTACTTC
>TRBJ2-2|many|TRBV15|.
CATSRGRENTGELFF
TGTGCCACCAGCAGAGGAAGGGAGAACACCGGGGAGCTGTTTTTT